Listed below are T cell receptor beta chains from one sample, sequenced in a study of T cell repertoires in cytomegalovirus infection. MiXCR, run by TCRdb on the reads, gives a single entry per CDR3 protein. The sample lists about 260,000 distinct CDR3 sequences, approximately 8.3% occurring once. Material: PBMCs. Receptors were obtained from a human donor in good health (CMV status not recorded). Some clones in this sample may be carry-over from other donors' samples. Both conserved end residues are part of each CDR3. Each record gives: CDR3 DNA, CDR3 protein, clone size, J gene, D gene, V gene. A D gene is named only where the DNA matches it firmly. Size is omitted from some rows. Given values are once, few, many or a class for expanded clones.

TGTGCCAGCAGCCCAAGATTGGGGACACTCTATGGCTACACCTTC,CASSPRLGTLYGYTF,many,TRBJ1-2,-,TRBV7-2
TGCGCCAGCAGCCAAGGAAAGGATGGCTACACCTTC,CASSQGKDGYTF,-,TRBJ1-2,-,TRBV4-3
TGTGCCAGCAGCTTAACGCGGCCGAGGCTAGCGGGGCCCAATGAGCAGTTCTTC,CASSLTRPRLAGPNEQFF,few,TRBJ2-1,TRBD2,TRBV7-9
TGTGCCAGCAGCTTGAACCAGGGGAGGAACACTGAAGCTTTCTTT,CASSLNQGRNTEAFF,many,TRBJ1-1,-,TRBV7-9
TGTGCCAGCAGCTCCGGGACTCGTAGCTCCTACGAGCAGTACTTC,CASSSGTRSSYEQYF,few,TRBJ2-7,-,TRBV11-2
TGTGCCAGCTCACCTACCTACAAGGGCGAATCACCCCTCCACTTT,CASSPTYKGESPLHF,-,TRBJ1-6,-,TRBV18
TGCAGTGCTAGCTTACTAGCGGGAGGAGGCACCGGGGAGCTGTTTTTT,CSASLLAGGGTGELFF,many,TRBJ2-2,TRBD2,TRBV20-1
TGTGCCAGTAGTGGGACGAGGGGCAATCAGCCCCAGCATTTT,CASSGTRGNQPQHF,many,TRBJ1-5,-,TRBV19
TGTGCCAGCAGCTTAAGACCTCAGGCTTATTATGGCTACACCTTC,CASSLRPQAYYGYTF,many,TRBJ1-2,-,TRBV7-8
TGTGCCAGCAGTCTTTCGGGACAGGGGAATGAAAAACTGTTTTTT,CASSLSGQGNEKLFF,many,TRBJ1-4,TRBD1,TRBV12-3/TRBV12-4
TGTGCCAGCAGCAAACAGGGGGCGGTCGGAGATACGCAGTATTTT,CASSKQGAVGDTQYF,many,TRBJ2-3,TRBD1,TRBV7-8
TGTGCCAGCAGCTTAGGGGACAGCCCAAATTCACCCCTCCACTTT,CASSLGDSPNSPLHF,many,TRBJ1-6,TRBD1,TRBV7-9
TGTGCCAGCAGTTTGACCCCCGCGCGGGGCAGTCGGGGAGGCTACACCTTC,CASSLTPARGSRGGYTF,few,TRBJ1-2,-,TRBV27
TGTGCCAGCAGCCCACTGTCCCCCCCTCTCTCTGGAAACACCATATATTTT,CASSPLSPPLSGNTIYF,many,TRBJ1-3,-,TRBV7-2
TGTGCCAGCAGCTTCTTCGGCGGGACTAGCGGGACGCGCGCCGGGGAGCTGTTTTTT,CASSFFGGTSGTRAGELFF,many,TRBJ2-2,TRBD2,TRBV7-2
TGTGCCAGCAGCTTAGGTATAGCGGGGGGGGACAATGAGCAGTTCTTC,CASSLGIAGGDNEQFF,many,TRBJ2-1,TRBD2,TRBV7-2
TGCAGTGCTAGACCAGCGACATTCTATGGCTACACCTTC,CSARPATFYGYTF,-,TRBJ1-2,-,TRBV20-1
TGTGCCAGCAGCTTAGCTAGCTTTGGGTCCTACAATGAGCAGTTCTTC,CASSLASFGSYNEQFF,-,TRBJ2-1,-,TRBV11-2
TGTGCCAGCAGCCAACGGGCGGGGGCTGGGGCCAACGTCCTGACTTTC,CASSQRAGAGANVLTF,many,TRBJ2-6,TRBD2,TRBV7-2
TGTGCCAGCAGCACCTTCCGGGACAGGCCCTACGAGCAGTACTTC,CASSTFRDRPYEQYF,-,TRBJ2-7,TRBD1,TRBV28
TGTGCCAGCAGCTTAGCGGGACAGGTCGGCGATACGCAGTATTTT,CASSLAGQVGDTQYF,many,TRBJ2-3,TRBD1,TRBV7-2
TGTGCCAGCAGCTCAGCGGGGGTGAACACCGGGGAGCTGTTTTTT,CASSSAGVNTGELFF,many,TRBJ2-2,TRBD2,TRBV7-2
TGCAGTTCTACAAAACACAATGAGCAGTTCTTC,CSSTKHNEQFF,few,TRBJ2-1,-,TRBV20-1
TGTGCCAGCAGCTCGAGACTAGCGGGGGGCCGGGGAGATACGCAGTATTTT,CASSSRLAGGRGDTQYF,many,TRBJ2-3,TRBD2,TRBV7-2
TGTGCCACCAGCAGAGCCGTGGGTATGAGGGGGTGGAAAGCTTTCTTT,CATSRAVGMRGWKAFF,many,TRBJ1-1,-,TRBV15
TGTGCCAGCAGCTTAGCGGCTAGCGGCCAAGAGACCCAGTACTTC,CASSLAASGQETQYF,many,TRBJ2-5,TRBD2,TRBV7-2
TGCGCCAGCAGCTTGGCTAGCGGGGGGAGTAACACCGGGGAGCTGTTTTTT,CASSLASGGSNTGELFF,few,TRBJ2-2,TRBD2,TRBV5-1
TGTGCCAGCAGCCCGCCGACAGGGGGGGGCACTGAAGCTTTCTTT,CASSPPTGGGTEAFF,medium-sized,TRBJ1-1,TRBD1,TRBV7-2
TGTGCCAGCAGCTTTTCCGGGACAGGGAGCAATCAGCCCCAGCATTTT,CASSFSGTGSNQPQHF,many,TRBJ1-5,TRBD1,TRBV7-8